What follows are 2 T cell receptor beta chains derived from one specimen sequenced in a study of OX40 agonist ivuxolimab in advanced cancers. The repertoire was sequenced with immunoSEQ multiplex PCR; TCRdb's copy has only in-frame clones and lacks some. In the table there are 60,000 or so clones, more than 70% of which are singletons. The source was CD4+ or CD8+ T cells sorted from blood, collected in a trial of the OX40 agonist ivuxolimab. Receptor source: an adult with an advanced solid tumor such as melanoma, head and neck, liver or kidney cancer.

The gene calls are TRBV19 and TRBJ1-5, with D possibly matching TRBD1 (6 bases). Germline V gives CDR1 LNHDA, CDR2 SQIVND (reference sequence). The V gene lost 7 bases and the J gene lost 1 base, with 14 bases spanning the gap. CDR3 length equals 15 residues. The CDR3 DNA follows: TGTGCCAGTACAGATCGGGGACAAAGCAATCAGCCCCAGCATTTT. Amino acids: CASTDRGQSNQPQHF.

The chain is built from TRBV11-2 and TRBJ2-1; TRBD2 might be the D (5 bases). The length of the CDR3 is 12 residues. V lost 2 bases and J lost 9, with 8 bases in between. Germline V gene lookup returns CDR1 SGHAT and CDR2 FQNNGV. The CDR3 loop is CASSLNSVEQFF. DNA of the CDR3: TGTGCCAGCAGCTTAAATAGCGTTGAGCAGTTCTTC.